This is a list of T cell receptor beta chains from one sample in a study of CD8 T cells in Susac syndrome. TCRdb used MiXCR to reprocess the immunoSEQ multiplex PCR reads, holding one entry per CDR3 protein. The table records about 280,000 distinct CDR3 sequences, more than 75% of them present only once. What was sequenced was CD8+ T cells from PBMCs. These TCRs come from a human donor with multiple sclerosis. CDR3s include the opening cysteine and the closing phenylalanine or tryptophan. D genes are given only for firm matches. Clone size appears in some rows only: once, few, many, or a class for an expanded clone.

d_gene | j_gene | v_gene | abundance | CDR3aa | CDR3nt
. | TRBJ2-1 | TRBV14 | . | CASSKGAGWHEQFF | TGTGCCAGCAGCAAAGGGGCAGGGTGGCATGAGCAGTTCTTC
. | TRBJ2-3 | TRBV7-6 | . | CASSLDPRSTDTQYF | TGTGCCAGCAGCTTAGACCCGAGAAGCACAGATACGCAGTATTTT
. | TRBJ2-1 | TRBV28 | . | CASSLIDQEPYYNEQFF | TGTGCCAGCAGTTTAATAGACCAGGAACCCTACTACAATGAGCAGTTCTTC
TRBD2 | TRBJ2-1 | TRBV27 | . | CASSSLGGSPHNEQFF | TGTGCCAGCAGTTCTCTCGGCGGGAGCCCCCACAATGAGCAGTTCTTC
. | TRBJ2-5 | TRBV7-9 | . | CASSLNTRDTKTQYF | TGTGCCAGCAGCTTAAATACCCGGGACACAAAGACCCAGTACTTC
TRBD1 | TRBJ1-1 | TRBV19 | . | CASTNFPGTGGDWNTEAFF | TGTGCCAGTACCAATTTCCCCGGGACAGGGGGCGATTGGAACACTGAAGCTTTCTTT
TRBD1 | TRBJ2-7 | TRBV2 | . | CASSERGTGGKYEQYF | TGTGCCAGCAGTGAAAGGGGGACAGGGGGCAAGTACGAGCAGTACTTC
. | TRBJ2-1 | TRBV6-1 | once | CASRSLESDYNEQFF | TGTGCCAGCAGGTCTCTAGAGAGCGACTACAATGAGCAGTTCTTC
. | TRBJ2-2 | TRBV12-3/TRBV12-4 | . | CASRRVPGELFF | TGTGCCAGCAGAAGGGTCCCCGGGGAGCTGTTTTTT
TRBD2 | TRBJ2-5 | TRBV3-1 | . | CASSQGSGLAGEEAQHF | TGTGCCAGCAGCCAAGGCTCAGGACTAGCGGGGGAAGAGGCCCAGCACTTC
. | TRBJ2-6 | TRBV19 | . | CASIPKGYRNSGANVLTF | TGTGCCAGTATTCCCAAGGGGTACAGAAACTCTGGGGCCAACGTCCTGACTTTC
. | TRBJ2-7 | TRBV11-1 | . | CASSLKVRERYNEQYF | TGTGCCAGCAGCTTGAAGGTTCGGGAGCGCTACAACGAGCAGTACTTC
. | TRBJ2-1 | TRBV14 | few | CASSQEEGWNEQFF | TGTGCCAGCAGCCAAGAGGAGGGGTGGAATGAGCAGTTCTTC
. | TRBJ2-5 | TRBV30 | . | CAWLGEVEETQYF | TGTGCCTGGCTAGGGGAAGTAGAAGAGACCCAGTACTTC
. | TRBJ1-2 | TRBV9 | . | CASSVPGGTLHVYTF | TGTGCCAGCAGCGTACCCGGGGGGACCCTACATGTCTACACCTTC
TRBD1 | TRBJ1-4 | TRBV30 | . | CAWRRGQKLFF | TGTGCCTGGAGAAGGGGGCAGAAACTGTTTTTT
TRBD2 | TRBJ2-1 | TRBV4-2 | . | CASSPTSVREQFF | TGTGCCAGCAGTCCTACTAGCGTTAGGGAGCAGTTCTTC
. | TRBJ2-7 | TRBV20-1 | . | CSASSSALYEQYF | TGCAGTGCTAGTTCTAGCGCGCTCTACGAGCAGTACTTC
TRBD1 | TRBJ1-5 | TRBV5-1 | . | CASSFAGGDRSNQPQHF | TGCGCCAGCAGCTTTGCCGGGGGGGACAGGAGCAATCAGCCCCAGCATTTT
. | TRBJ2-7 | TRBV27 | . | CASSLWYGDEQYF | TGTGCCAGCAGTTTATGGTATGGCGACGAGCAGTACTTC
. | TRBJ1-1 | TRBV27 | . | CASSLGIGQLEAFF | TGTGCCAGCAGTTTAGGTATCGGGCAGCTGGAAGCTTTCTTT
TRBD1 | TRBJ1-3 | TRBV15 | . | CATSSDRAAGNTIYF | TGTGCCACCAGCAGCGACAGGGCCGCTGGAAACACCATATATTTT
. | TRBJ1-3 | TRBV7-9 | . | CASSSGRGNTIYF | TGTGCCAGCAGCTCGGGACGGGGAAACACCATATATTTT
TRBD2 | TRBJ2-7 | TRBV7-8 | once | CASSLGLAGYTSYEQYF | TGTGCCAGCAGCTTAGGACTAGCGGGATACACCTCCTACGAGCAGTACTTC
. | TRBJ2-2 | TRBV28 | once | CASSFLSPAREYPGELFF | TGTGCCAGCAGTTTCCTAAGCCCCGCACGGGAGTACCCCGGGGAGCTGTTTTTT
TRBD2 | TRBJ2-1 | TRBV7-6 | . | CASSSPERLAGDSHYNEQFF | TGTGCCAGCAGCTCCCCGGAGCGTCTAGCGGGAGACTCCCACTACAATGAGCAGTTCTTC
. | TRBJ2-6 | TRBV29-1 | . | CSVEKYDSSGANVLTF | TGCAGCGTTGAAAAATACGACAGTTCTGGGGCCAACGTCCTGACTTTC
TRBD2 | TRBJ2-1 | TRBV28 | . | CASSFGTSGPYPSYNEQFF | TGTGCCAGCAGTTTTGGGACTAGCGGGCCGTACCCCTCCTACAATGAGCAGTTCTTC